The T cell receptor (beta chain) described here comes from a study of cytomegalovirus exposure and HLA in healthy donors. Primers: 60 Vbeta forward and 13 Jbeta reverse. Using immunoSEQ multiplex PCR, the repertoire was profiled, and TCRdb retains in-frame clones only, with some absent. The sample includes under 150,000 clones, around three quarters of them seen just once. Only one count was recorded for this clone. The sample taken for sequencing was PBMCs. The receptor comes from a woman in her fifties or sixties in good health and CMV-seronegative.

CDR3 sequence (DNA): TGTGCCGGGGGACAGGGGCCCGCAGATACGCAGTATTTT. This translates into CAGGQGPADTQYF. The chain links TRBV2 to TRBJ2-3; 10 positions agree with TRBD1. This CDR3 is 13 amino acids long. Trimming at V came to 11 bases and at J to 4 bases, leaving 6 bases not matched to a gene. Germline V lookup: CDR1 SNHLY, CDR2 FYNNEI.